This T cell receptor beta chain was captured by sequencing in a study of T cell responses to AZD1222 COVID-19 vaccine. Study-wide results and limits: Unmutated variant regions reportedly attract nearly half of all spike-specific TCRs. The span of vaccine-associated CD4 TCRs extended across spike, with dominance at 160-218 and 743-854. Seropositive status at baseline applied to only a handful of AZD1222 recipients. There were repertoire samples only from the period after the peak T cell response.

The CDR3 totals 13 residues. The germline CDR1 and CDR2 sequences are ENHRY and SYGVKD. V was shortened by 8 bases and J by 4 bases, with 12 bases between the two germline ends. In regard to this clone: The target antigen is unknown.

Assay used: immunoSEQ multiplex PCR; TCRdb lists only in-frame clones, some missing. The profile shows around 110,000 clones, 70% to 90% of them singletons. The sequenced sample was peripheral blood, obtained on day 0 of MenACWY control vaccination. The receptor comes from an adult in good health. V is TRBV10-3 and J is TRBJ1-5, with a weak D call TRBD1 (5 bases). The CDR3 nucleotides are TGTGCCATCGGGGGAACAACTAATCAGCCCCAGCATTTT. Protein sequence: CAIGGTTNQPQHF.